The source of this T cell receptor (beta chain) is a study of T-cell reconstitution after alpha-beta-depleted transplantation in children. This clonotype was counted ten times or more. A library of TCRbeta sequences, prepared with unique molecular identifiers, was generated. In TCRdb, the PCR reads were re-called with MiXCR into one record per CDR3 protein. The sample yields about 610,000 distinct CDR3 sequences, about 10% seen once. This CDR3 is built from 16 residues. The V end lost 3 bases, the J end lost 3 bases, and 20 bases lay between the germline ends. Germline V CDR1 and CDR2: DFQATT, SNEGSKA (reference sequence).

The V gene is TRBV20-1, the J gene TRBJ1-1; D gene unclear. The sequencing used PBMCs from the stem cell graft donor, collected from the stem cell graft. The receptor's source is a human donor who donated a stem cell graft to a child with acute myeloid leukemia. The CDR3 bases are TGCAGTGCTAGTAGACCTACGGGCCCCGAAGACACTGAAGCTTTCTTT. Its translation: CSASRPTGPEDTEAFF.